This T cell receptor beta chain derives from a study of cytomegalovirus exposure and HLA in healthy donors. Study-wide results and caveats: More than 150 TCR beta chains were listed as cytomegalovirus-associated. Within the 100 to 150 validation repertoires, first-cohort TCR clusters tended to co-occur, according to a later analysis.

The donors belonged to the roughly 110-subject validation cohort, separate from the roughly 710-subject first cohort. Note on this clone: Its specificity is not known.

V trimming: 5 bases; J trimming: 7 bases; junction bases outside the gene matches: 7. The CDR3 spans 14 residues. Germline V gene data show CDR1 as SQVTM and CDR2 as ANQGSEA. Repertoires were generated with immunoSEQ multiplex PCR, while TCRdb's copy carries only in-frame clones and drops some. Altogether around 160,000 clones are present, 88% being singletons, with the ten largest covering about 2.7%. This clonotype was obtained from a man between 18 and 29 years old in good health and CMV-seronegative. V and J are TRBV29-1 and TRBJ1-4, with 10 bases lining up with TRBD1. The specimen sequenced was PBMCs. The CDR3 protein is CSVRQGARAEKLFF. In DNA form, the CDR3 reads TGCAGCGTTCGACAGGGGGCTCGGGCTGAAAAACTGTTTTTT.